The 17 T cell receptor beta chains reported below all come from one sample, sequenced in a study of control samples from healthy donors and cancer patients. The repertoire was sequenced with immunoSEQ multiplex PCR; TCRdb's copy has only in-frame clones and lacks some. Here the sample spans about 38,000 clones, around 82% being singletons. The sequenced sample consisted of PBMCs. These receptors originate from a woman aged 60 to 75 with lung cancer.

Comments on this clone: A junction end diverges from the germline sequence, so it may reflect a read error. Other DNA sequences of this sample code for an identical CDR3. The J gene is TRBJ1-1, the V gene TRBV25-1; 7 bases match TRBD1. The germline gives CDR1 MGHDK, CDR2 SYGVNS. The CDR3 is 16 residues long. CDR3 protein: CASSASNRGPNTEAFF. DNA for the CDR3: TGTGCCAGCAGTGCGTCAAACAGGGGCCCGAACACTGAAGCCTTCTTT.

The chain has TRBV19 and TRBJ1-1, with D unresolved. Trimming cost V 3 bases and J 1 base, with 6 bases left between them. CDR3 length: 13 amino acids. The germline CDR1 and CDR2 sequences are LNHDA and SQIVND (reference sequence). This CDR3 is CASSILWNTEAFF. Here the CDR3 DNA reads TGTGCCAGTAGTATTTTGTGGAACACTGAAGCTTTCTTT.

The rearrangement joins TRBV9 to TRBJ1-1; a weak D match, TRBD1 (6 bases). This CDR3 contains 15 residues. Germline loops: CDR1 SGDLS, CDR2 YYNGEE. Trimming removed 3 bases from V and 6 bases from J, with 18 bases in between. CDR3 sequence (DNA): TGTGCCAGCAGCGAGTCCGGGGGGCCGGGGGCTGAAGCTTTCTTT. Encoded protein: CASSESGGPGAEAFF.

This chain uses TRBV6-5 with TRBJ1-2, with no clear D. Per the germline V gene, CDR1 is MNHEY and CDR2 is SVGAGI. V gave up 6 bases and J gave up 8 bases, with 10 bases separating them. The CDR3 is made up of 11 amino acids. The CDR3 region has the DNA TGTGCCAGCAGCCCCGCCCAAGGCTACACCTTC. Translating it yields CASSPAQGYTF.

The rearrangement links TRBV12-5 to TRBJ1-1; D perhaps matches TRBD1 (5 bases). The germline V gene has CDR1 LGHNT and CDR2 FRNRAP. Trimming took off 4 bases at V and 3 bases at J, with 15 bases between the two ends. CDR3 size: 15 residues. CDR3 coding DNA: TGTGCTAGTGGTTCCCTAGGGGCCGCTTACACTGAAGCTTTCTTT. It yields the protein CASGSLGAAYTEAFF. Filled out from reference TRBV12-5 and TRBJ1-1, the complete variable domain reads DARVTQTPRHKVTEMGQEVTMRCQPILGHNTVFWYRQTMMQGLELLAYFRNRAPLDDSGMPKDRFSAEMPDATLATLKIQPSEPRDSAVYFCASGSLGAAYTEAFFGQGTRLTVV.

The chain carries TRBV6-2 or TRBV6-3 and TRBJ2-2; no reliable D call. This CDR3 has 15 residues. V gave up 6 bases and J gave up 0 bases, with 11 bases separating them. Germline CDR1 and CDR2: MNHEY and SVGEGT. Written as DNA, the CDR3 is TGTGCCAGCAGCCGACATAGTACGAACACCGGGGAGCTGTTTTTT. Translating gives CASSRHSTNTGELFF.

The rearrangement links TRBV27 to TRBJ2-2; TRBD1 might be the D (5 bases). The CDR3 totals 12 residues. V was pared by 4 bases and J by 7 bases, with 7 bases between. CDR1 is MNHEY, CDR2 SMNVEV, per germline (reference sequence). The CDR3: CASSSQGGELFF. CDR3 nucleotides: TGTGCCAGCAGTTCCCAGGGCGGGGAGCTGTTTTTT.

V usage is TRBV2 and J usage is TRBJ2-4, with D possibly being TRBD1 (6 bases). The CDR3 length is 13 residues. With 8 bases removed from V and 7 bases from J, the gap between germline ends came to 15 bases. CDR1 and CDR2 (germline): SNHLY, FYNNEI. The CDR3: CASVNKRGNIQYF. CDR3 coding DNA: TGTGCCAGCGTTAACAAAAGGGGGAACATTCAGTACTTC.

CDR3 in amino acids: CASGRTGTDTQYF. The CDR3 DNA follows: TGCGCCAGCGGCCGAACAGGCACAGATACGCAGTATTTT. The chain has TRBV10-1 and TRBJ2-3; D unclear. The CDR3 has 13 amino acids. V lost 8 bases, J lost 1 base, and 10 bases lay in between. CDR1 and CDR2 (germline): WNHNN, SYGVQD (reference sequence).

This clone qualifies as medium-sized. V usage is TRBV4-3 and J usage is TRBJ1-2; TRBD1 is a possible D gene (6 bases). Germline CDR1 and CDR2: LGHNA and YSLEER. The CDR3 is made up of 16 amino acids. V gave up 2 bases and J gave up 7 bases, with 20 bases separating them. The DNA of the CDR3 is TGCGCCAGCAGCCAACTATTCAGGGGCCTCTTTCGTGGCTACACCTTC. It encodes CASSQLFRGLFRGYTF.

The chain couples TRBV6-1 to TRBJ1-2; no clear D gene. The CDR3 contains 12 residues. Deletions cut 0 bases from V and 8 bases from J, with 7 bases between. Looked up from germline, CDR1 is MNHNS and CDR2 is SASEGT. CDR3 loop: CASSEAIRGYTF. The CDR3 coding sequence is TGTGCCAGCAGTGAAGCGATACGAGGCTACACCTTC.

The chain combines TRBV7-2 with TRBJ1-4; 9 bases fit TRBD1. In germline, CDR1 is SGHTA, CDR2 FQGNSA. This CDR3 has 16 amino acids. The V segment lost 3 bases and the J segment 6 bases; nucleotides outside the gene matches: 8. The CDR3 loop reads CASSFAPGQGHEKLFF. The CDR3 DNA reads TGTGCCAGCAGCTTTGCCCCGGGACAGGGACATGAAAAACTGTTTTTT. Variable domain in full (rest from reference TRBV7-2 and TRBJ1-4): GAGVSQSPSNKVTEKGKDVELRCDPISGHTALYWYRQSLGQGLEFLIYFQGNSAPDKSGLPSDRFSAERTGGSVSTLTIQRTQQEDSAVYLCASSFAPGQGHEKLFFGSGTQLSVL.

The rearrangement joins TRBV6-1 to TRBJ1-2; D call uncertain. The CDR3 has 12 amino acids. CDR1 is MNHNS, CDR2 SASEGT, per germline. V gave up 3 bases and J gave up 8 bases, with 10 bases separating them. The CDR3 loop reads CASSDGGWGYTF. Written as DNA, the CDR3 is TGTGCCAGCAGTGACGGTGGTTGGGGCTACACCTTC.

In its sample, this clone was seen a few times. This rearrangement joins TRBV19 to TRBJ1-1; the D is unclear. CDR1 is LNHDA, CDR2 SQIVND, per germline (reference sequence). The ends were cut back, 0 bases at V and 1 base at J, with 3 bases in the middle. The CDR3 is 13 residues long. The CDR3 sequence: CASSIDPNTEAFF. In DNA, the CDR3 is TGTGCCAGTAGTATAGACCCGAACACTGAAGCTTTCTTT.

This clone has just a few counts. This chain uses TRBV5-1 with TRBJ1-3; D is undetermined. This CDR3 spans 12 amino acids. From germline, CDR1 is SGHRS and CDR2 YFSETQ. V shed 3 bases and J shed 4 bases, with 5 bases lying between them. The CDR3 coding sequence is TGCGCCAGCAGCTGGGAAGGAAACACCATATATTTT. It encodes CASSWEGNTIYF.

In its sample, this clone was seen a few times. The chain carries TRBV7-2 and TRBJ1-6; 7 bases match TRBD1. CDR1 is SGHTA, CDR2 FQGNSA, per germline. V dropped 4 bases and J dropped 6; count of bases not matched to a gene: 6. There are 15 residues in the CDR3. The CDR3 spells CASSSGTVFNSPLHF. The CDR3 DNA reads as TGTGCCAGCAGCTCCGGGACAGTTTTTAATTCACCCCTCCACTTT.

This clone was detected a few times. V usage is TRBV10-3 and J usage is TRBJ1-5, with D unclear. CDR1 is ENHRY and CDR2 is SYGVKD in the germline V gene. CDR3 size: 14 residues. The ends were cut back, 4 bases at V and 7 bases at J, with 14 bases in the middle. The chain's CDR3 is CAISGSNTRQPQHF. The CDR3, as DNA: TGTGCCATCAGTGGGTCTAACACGAGGCAGCCCCAGCATTTT.